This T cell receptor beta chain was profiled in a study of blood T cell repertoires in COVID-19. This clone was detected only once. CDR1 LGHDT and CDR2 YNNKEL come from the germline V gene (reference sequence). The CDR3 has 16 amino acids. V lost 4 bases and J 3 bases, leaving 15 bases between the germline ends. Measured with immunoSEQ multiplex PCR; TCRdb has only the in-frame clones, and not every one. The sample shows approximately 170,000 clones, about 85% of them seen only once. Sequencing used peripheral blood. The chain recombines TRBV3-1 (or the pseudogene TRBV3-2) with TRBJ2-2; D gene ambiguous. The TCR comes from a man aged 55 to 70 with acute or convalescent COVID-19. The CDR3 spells CASSPSPRGDTGELFF. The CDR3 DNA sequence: TGTGCCAGCAGCCCCTCTCCCCGAGGAGACACCGGGGAGCTGTTTTTT.